The 31 T cell receptor beta chains below all came from one sample that was sequenced in a study of blood T cell repertoires in COVID-19. Method: immunoSEQ multiplex PCR; TCRdb's copy keeps in-frame clones and lacks some. Of 270,000 or so clones in the sample, 85% to 90% were seen once. Sequencing was done on a sample of peripheral blood. The source of these receptors is a woman in her fifties or sixties with COVID-19, enrolled during active disease.

This clone has more than one count but fewer than ten. This chain joins TRBV6-2 or TRBV6-3 and TRBJ1-5; 7 bases are a match to TRBD1. The V gene end was trimmed by 5 bases and the J gene end by 10 bases; junction bases not matched to a gene: 14. Germline V CDR1 and CDR2: MNHEY, SVGEGT. The CDR3 loop spans 15 amino acids. CDR3 loop: CASSRDSPGRYPQHF. CDR3 bases: TGTGCCAGCAGTCGGGACAGCCCCGGGAGATACCCCCAGCATTTT.

The table lists this clone with a count of one. The chain uses TRBV4-1 and TRBJ1-1; D gene unclear. Germline CDR1 reads MGHRA; CDR2 reads YSYEKL. The CDR3 extends over 15 amino acids. Trimming cost V 0 bases and J 1 base, with 9 bases left between them. DNA for the CDR3: TGCGCCAGCAGCCAAGACCCGGGAACGAACACTGAAGCTTTCTTT. Amino acid sequence: CASSQDPGTNTEAFF.

The CDR3 coding sequence is TGTGCCAGCAGCAAAGAGCTAGCGGGGGAGAAGACCCAGTACTTC. Translated: CASSKELAGEKTQYF. The chain carries TRBV21-1 and TRBJ2-5; the table's D call TRBD2 went unverified against the DNA. TRBV21-1 constitutes a pseudogene. This CDR3 is built from 15 residues.

This rearrangement joins TRBV15 to TRBJ1-2; TRBD1 might be the D (6 bases). The CDR3 contains 15 residues. Trimming took off 0 bases at V and 8 bases at J, with 16 bases between the two ends. Per germline, CDR1 LNHNV and CDR2 YYDKDF (reference sequence). This CDR3 is CATSRDPHRGTGYTF. For the CDR3, the DNA is TGTGCCACCAGCAGAGATCCGCATAGGGGGACCGGCTACACCTTC.

A few counts support this clone. This chain joins TRBV19 and TRBJ1-1; 8 nucleotides agree with TRBD1. This CDR3 has 14 amino acids. Losses at the gene ends were 5 bases for V and 4 bases for J; bases not matched to a gene: 6. Germline V gene lookup returns CDR1 LNHDA and CDR2 SQIVND (reference sequence). The CDR3 loop reads CASSSGGVGTEAFF. Here the CDR3 DNA reads TGTGCCAGTAGTTCAGGGGGCGTAGGCACTGAAGCTTTCTTT.

The chain has TRBV4-2 and TRBJ1-5; TRBD1 matches 9 bases. The V segment lost 3 bases and the J segment 1 base; nucleotides outside the gene matches: 4. Germline CDR1 and CDR2: LGHNA and YNFKEQ. There are 16 residues in the CDR3. CDR3 DNA sequence: TGTGCCAGCAGCCACACACAGGGGGCAAGCAATCAGCCCCAGCATTTT. It specifies CASSHTQGASNQPQHF.

In this sample, this clone turned up once. This chain connects TRBV30 to TRBJ1-4; D call uncertain. CDR1 and CDR2 (germline): GTSNPN, SVGIG (reference sequence). The germline V and J ends were trimmed by 0 bases and 8 bases, with 4 bases remaining between them. CDR3 length equals 11 residues. The CDR3 DNA is TGTGCCTGGAGTGTGGAGGAAAAACTGTTTTTT. Translated, it gives CAWSVEEKLFF.

The chain joins TRBV6-5 to TRBJ2-2, with D unclear. CDR3 length: 14 residues. Germline CDR1 is MNHEY and CDR2 is SVGAGI. The V gene lost 5 bases and the J gene lost 3 bases, with 10 bases spanning the gap. The CDR3 region is CASSPLLDTGELFF. In nucleotides, the CDR3 is TGTGCCAGCAGTCCTCTCTTAGACACCGGGGAGCTGTTTTTT.

This clone appeared a single time. The chain combines TRBV19 with TRBJ2-1; D perhaps matches TRBD2 (6 bases). Germline V gene lookup returns CDR1 LNHDA and CDR2 SQIVND (reference sequence). The germline V and J ends were trimmed by 3 bases and 8 bases, with 14 bases remaining between them. The CDR3 spans 14 residues. CDR3 in DNA: TGTGCCAGTAGTATTTTTCGAGGGGACTATGAGCAGTTCTTC. Translation gives CASSIFRGDYEQFF.

This sequence joins TRBV7-6 and TRBJ2-7, with 10 bases matching TRBD1. This CDR3 is 22 amino acids long. J was trimmed by 3 bases and V by 3 bases; bases with no gene match: 26. In germline, CDR1 is SGHVS, CDR2 FNYEAQ. Here the CDR3 reads CASSFSGTGAKRITRGIYEQYF. Written as DNA, the CDR3 is TGTGCCAGCAGCTTCTCCGGGACAGGGGCGAAAAGGATTACTAGGGGCATCTACGAGCAGTACTTC.

V is TRBV19 and J is TRBJ1-5, with 9 bases matching TRBD1. With V trimmed by 6 bases and J by 9 bases, 12 bases remained unmatched. Germline V lookup: CDR1 LNHDA, CDR2 SQIVND (reference sequence). This CDR3 spans 15 amino acids. The CDR3 protein is CASRTGQGVFGPQHF. The CDR3 DNA is TGTGCCAGTAGGACGGGACAGGGAGTCTTCGGGCCCCAGCATTTT.

This chain uses TRBV7-2 with TRBJ1-2; TRBD1 agrees at 10 bases. This CDR3 contains 15 residues. CDR1 and CDR2 from the germline V gene are SGHTA and FQGNSA. V shed 5 bases and J 4 bases; nucleotides not matched to a gene: 7. As DNA, the CDR3 is TGTGCCAGCAGCATCCGGGACAGGGGTGGCTATGGCTACACCTTC. Translated: CASSIRDRGGYGYTF.

This chain links TRBV4-3 with TRBJ2-3, with 11 nucleotides matching TRBD2. This CDR3 spans 16 amino acids. In germline, CDR1 is LGHNA, CDR2 YSLEER. V lost 4 bases, J lost 6 bases, and 9 bases stayed unmatched. The CDR3 sequence: CASSRSGTSGEDTQYF. The CDR3 DNA reads as TGCGCCAGCAGCCGCAGTGGGACTAGCGGCGAGGATACGCAGTATTTT.

This chain uses TRBV18 with TRBJ2-7; maybe TRBD1 (7 bases). The V gene lost 5 bases and the J gene lost 3 bases, with 20 bases spanning the gap. This CDR3 has 16 amino acids. Looked up from germline, CDR1 is KGHSH and CDR2 is LQKENI. The CDR3 loop reads CASSRTGGGGGYEQYF. The CDR3 bases are TGTGCCAGCTCAAGGACAGGTGGGGGAGGAGGCTACGAGCAGTACTTC.

V and J are TRBV30 and TRBJ1-6; D remains ambiguous. Germline V gene lookup returns CDR1 GTSNPN and CDR2 SVGIG (reference sequence). Trimming removed 2 bases from V and 6 bases from J, with 8 bases in between. The CDR3 extends over 13 amino acids. The CDR3: CAWSRAGNSPLHF. CDR3 coding DNA: TGTGCCTGGAGTCGGGCGGGTAATTCACCCCTCCACTTT.

J is TRBJ1-1 and V is TRBV30; D uncertain. With 7 bases removed from V and 2 bases from J, the gap between germline ends came to 14 bases. The CDR3 has 13 amino acids. Germline lookup yields CDR1 GTSNPN and CDR2 SVGIG (reference sequence). CDR3 bases: TGTGCCTCCGAGCCGGGAGTAAACACTGAAGCTTTCTTT. This codes for CASEPGVNTEAFF.

V usage is TRBV27 and J usage is TRBJ1-2, with 7 bases aligning to TRBD1. Germline CDR1 MNHEY, CDR2 SMNVEV (reference sequence). The CDR3 sequence is 16 residues long. J gave up 5 bases and V 6 bases, and 15 bases lay outside the gene matches. The CDR3 sequence: CASSPLERQGKYGYTF. DNA for the CDR3: TGTGCCAGCAGCCCCCTTGAAAGACAGGGAAAGTATGGCTACACCTTC.

The chain is built from TRBV6-5 and TRBJ1-3, with 8 nucleotides matching TRBD1. The V segment lost 5 bases and the J segment 8 bases; nucleotides outside the gene matches: 8. CDR3 length: 14 amino acids. Germline lookup yields CDR1 MNHEY and CDR2 SVGAGI. The CDR3 sequence: CASSLRTGRYTIYF. DNA for the CDR3: TGTGCCAGCAGTCTCCGGACAGGGCGCTACACCATATATTTT.

The chain recombines TRBV4-2 with TRBJ1-1, with D possibly TRBD1 on 6 matching bases. Trimming removed 6 bases at V and 2 bases at J, with 16 bases between. CDR3 length: 15 residues. Looked up from germline, CDR1 is LGHNA and CDR2 is YNFKEQ. The CDR3 DNA reads as TGTGCCAGCAGTCCCGGACAGAACCAAAACACTGAAGCTTTCTTT. Its translation: CASSPGQNQNTEAFF.

The sample holds one count of this clone. The chain links TRBV15 to TRBJ1-6; D gene ambiguous. The CDR3 sequence is 12 residues long. Trimming shortened V by 0 bases and J by 12 bases, and 6 bases separated the two germline ends. Germline-derived CDR1 and CDR2 are LNHNV and YYDKDF (reference sequence). The CDR3 DNA reads TGTGCCACCAGCAGAGACTCACTACCCCTCCACTTT. Protein product: CATSRDSLPLHF.

This chain uses TRBV19 with TRBJ2-2; 8 bases line up with TRBD2. V gave up 8 bases and J gave up 0 bases; unmatched junction bases: 8. The CDR3 has 16 amino acids. Germline lookup yields CDR1 LNHDA and CDR2 SQIVND (reference sequence). CDR3 nucleotides: TGTGCCAGTGGGAGCGGGAGTTACGCGAACACCGGGGAGCTGTTTTTT. This translates into CASGSGSYANTGELFF.

V gene TRBV12-5 combines with J gene TRBJ1-6; 11 bases line up with TRBD1. This CDR3 has 22 amino acids. V lost 0 bases and J lost 1; bases outside the gene matches: 14. Germline V gene data show CDR1 as LGHNT and CDR2 as FRNRAP. CDR3 coding DNA: TGTGCTAGTGGTTTGGTATATGGGACCAGTGGGACAGGGGGTTCCTATAATTCACCCCTCCACTTT. This gives the protein CASGLVYGTSGTGGSYNSPLHF.

This rearrangement joins TRBV7-9 to TRBJ1-1, with D perhaps matching TRBD1 (6 bases). Germline loops: CDR1 SEHNR, CDR2 FQNEAQ (reference sequence). The CDR3 extends over 16 amino acids. The V end was cut by 4 bases, the J end by 8 bases, with 23 bases between. The CDR3 sequence: CASSSSPPGQSREAFF. The CDR3 DNA follows: TGTGCCAGCAGCTCATCCCCTCCGGGACAAAGTAGGGAAGCTTTCTTT.

This clone was recorded only once. In nucleotides, the CDR3 is TGCGCCAGCAGCTTGGACGGACAGGGGGCTGAAAACACCATATATTTT. Amino acids: CASSLDGQGAENTIYF. The chain carries TRBV5-1 and TRBJ1-3, with 11 nucleotides matching TRBD1. With 0 bases clipped from V and 6 bases from J, the junction kept 5 bases outside the gene matches. The CDR3 contains 16 residues. Germline CDR1 is SGHRS and CDR2 is YFSETQ.

V is TRBV7-2 and J is TRBJ2-3; 11 positions match TRBD2. Unmatched junction bases numbered 14, after V lost 5 bases and J lost 7 bases. This CDR3 has 17 amino acids. Germline CDR1 and CDR2: SGHTA and FQGNSA. The CDR3 DNA reads TGTGCCAGCAGCCCGTTTCATCTAGCGGGGGGTACGAATACGCAGTATTTT. It specifies CASSPFHLAGGTNTQYF.

This chain connects TRBV13 to TRBJ2-3, with TRBD2 matching 10 bases. CDR1 and CDR2 from the germline V gene are PRHDT and FYEKMQ (reference sequence). After removal of 0 bases from V and 1 base from J, the junction contained 1 base not matched to a gene. This CDR3 contains 16 residues. In DNA, the CDR3 is TGTGCCAGCAGCTTAGGGGGGACTAGCGGCACAGATACGCAGTATTTT. Translating gives CASSLGGTSGTDTQYF.

The chain carries TRBV5-1 and TRBJ1-1; no reliable D call. V was shortened by 5 bases and J by 0 bases, with 8 bases between the two germline ends. CDR1 and CDR2 (germline): SGHRS, YFSETQ. The CDR3 has 13 residues. The CDR3 bases are TGCGCCAGCAGTTTCGACATGAACACTGAAGCTTTCTTT. Translating it yields CASSFDMNTEAFF.

V is TRBV19 and J is TRBJ2-4; perhaps TRBD1 as D (5 bases). The CDR3 covers 15 residues. Germline V gene lookup returns CDR1 LNHDA and CDR2 SQIVND (reference sequence). With 5 bases removed from V and 0 bases from J, the gap between germline ends came to 11 bases. CDR3 residues: CASSSRGIAKNIQYF. DNA for the CDR3: TGTGCCAGTAGTTCAAGGGGAATAGCCAAAAACATTCAGTACTTC.

The chain links TRBV19 to TRBJ1-5; maybe TRBD1 (5 bases). The V end was cut by 2 bases, the J end by 3 bases, with 11 bases between. The CDR3 sequence is 15 residues long. CDR1 is LNHDA, CDR2 SQIVND, per germline (reference sequence). The CDR3 protein is CASSIPGRDNQPQHF. CDR3 coding DNA: TGTGCCAGTAGTATACCTGGCAGGGACAATCAGCCCCAGCATTTT.

The V and J genes are TRBV18 and TRBJ1-2, with 7 nucleotides matching TRBD1. V lost 3 bases to trimming and J lost 4 bases; unmatched junction nucleotides: 14. The CDR3 extends over 17 amino acids. Germline CDR1 reads KGHSH; CDR2 reads LQKENI. The CDR3 nucleotides are TGTGCCAGCTCACCCAACGCCAGGGGGACTGGGTCCTATGGCTACACCTTC. This translates into CASSPNARGTGSYGYTF.

The V and J genes are TRBV10-3 and TRBJ2-1; 7 nucleotides agree with TRBD2. CDR1 is ENHRY, CDR2 SYGVKD, per germline. Germline trimming cut 9 bases from V and 6 bases from J; bases unmatched to any gene: 8. This CDR3 spans 13 amino acids. CDR3 nucleotides: TGTGCCATGCGGGGGTTCGAATCCAATGAGCAGTTCTTC. This sequence encodes CAMRGFESNEQFF.